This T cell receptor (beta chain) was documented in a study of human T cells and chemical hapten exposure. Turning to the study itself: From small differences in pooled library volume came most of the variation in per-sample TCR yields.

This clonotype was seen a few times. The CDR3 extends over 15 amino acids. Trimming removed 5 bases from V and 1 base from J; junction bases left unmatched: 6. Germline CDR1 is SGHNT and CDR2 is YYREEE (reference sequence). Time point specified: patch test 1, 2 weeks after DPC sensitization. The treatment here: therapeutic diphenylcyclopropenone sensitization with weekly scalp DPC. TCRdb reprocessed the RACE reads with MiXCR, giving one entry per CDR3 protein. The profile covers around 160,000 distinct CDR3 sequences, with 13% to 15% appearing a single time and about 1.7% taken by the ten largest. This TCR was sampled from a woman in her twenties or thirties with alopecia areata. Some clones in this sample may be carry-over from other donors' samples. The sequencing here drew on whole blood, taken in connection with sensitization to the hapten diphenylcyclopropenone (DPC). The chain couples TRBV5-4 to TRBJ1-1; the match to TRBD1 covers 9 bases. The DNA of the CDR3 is TGTGCCAGCAGGGGAAAGGGACAGGGGAACACTGAAGCTTTCTTT. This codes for CASRGKGQGNTEAFF.